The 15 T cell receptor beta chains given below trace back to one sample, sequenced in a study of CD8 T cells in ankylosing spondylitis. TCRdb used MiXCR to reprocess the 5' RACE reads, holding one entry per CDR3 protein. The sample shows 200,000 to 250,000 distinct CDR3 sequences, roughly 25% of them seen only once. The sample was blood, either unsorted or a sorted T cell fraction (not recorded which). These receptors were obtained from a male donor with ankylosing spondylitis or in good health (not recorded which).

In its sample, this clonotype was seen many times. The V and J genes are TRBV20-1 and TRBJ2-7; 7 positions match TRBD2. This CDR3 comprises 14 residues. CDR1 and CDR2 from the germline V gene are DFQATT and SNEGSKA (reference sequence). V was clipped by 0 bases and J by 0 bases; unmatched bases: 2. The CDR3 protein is CSARDASGSYEQYF. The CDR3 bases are TGCAGTGCTAGAGATGCTAGCGGCTCCTACGAGCAGTACTTC.

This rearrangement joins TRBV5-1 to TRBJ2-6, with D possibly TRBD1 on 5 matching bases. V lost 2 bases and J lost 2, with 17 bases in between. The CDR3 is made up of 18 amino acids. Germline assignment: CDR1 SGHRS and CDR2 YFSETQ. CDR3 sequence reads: CASSFSGKVATGANVLTF. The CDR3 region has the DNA TGCGCCAGCAGCTTTTCAGGGAAGGTAGCTACTGGGGCCAACGTCCTGACTTTC.

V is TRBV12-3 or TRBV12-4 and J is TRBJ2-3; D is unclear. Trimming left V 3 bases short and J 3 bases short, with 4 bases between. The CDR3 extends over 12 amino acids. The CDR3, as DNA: TGTGCCAGCAGTTTGTTTACAGATACGCAGTATTTT. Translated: CASSLFTDTQYF.

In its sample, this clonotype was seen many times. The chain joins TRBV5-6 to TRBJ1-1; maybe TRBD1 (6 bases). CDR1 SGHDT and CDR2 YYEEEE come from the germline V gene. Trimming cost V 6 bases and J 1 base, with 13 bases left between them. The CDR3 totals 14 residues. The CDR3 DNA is TGTGCCAGCATCCACGGACAGAAGAACACTGAAGCTTTCTTT. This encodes CASIHGQKNTEAFF.

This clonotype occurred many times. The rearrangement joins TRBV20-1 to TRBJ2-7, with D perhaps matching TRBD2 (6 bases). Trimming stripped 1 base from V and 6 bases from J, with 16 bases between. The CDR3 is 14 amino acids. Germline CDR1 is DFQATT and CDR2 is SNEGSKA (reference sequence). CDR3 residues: CSARVSGVTGEQYF. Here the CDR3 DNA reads TGCAGTGCTAGAGTTAGCGGAGTTACGGGCGAGCAGTACTTC.

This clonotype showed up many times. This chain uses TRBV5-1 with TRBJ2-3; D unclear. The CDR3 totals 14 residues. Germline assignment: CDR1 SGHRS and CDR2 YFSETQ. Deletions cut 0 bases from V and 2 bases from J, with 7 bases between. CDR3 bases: TGCGCCAGCAGCTTGGCGGGCTCCACAGATACGCAGTATTTT. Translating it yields CASSLAGSTDTQYF.

CDR3 DNA: TGTGCCAGCAGCCGAGCTAGCGGGATTCACAATGAGCAGTTCTTC. It codes for CASSRASGIHNEQFF. The chain combines TRBV4-2 with TRBJ2-1; 9 bases align to TRBD2. The CDR3 loop spans 15 amino acids. V dropped 4 bases and J dropped 5; count of bases not matched to a gene: 6. CDR1 is LGHNA and CDR2 is YNFKEQ in the germline V gene.

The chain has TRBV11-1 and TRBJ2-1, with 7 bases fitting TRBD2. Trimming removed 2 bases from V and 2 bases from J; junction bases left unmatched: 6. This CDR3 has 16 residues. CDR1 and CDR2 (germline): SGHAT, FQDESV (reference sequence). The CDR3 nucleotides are TGTGCCAGCAGCTTACGGAGCGGGATTGCCTACAATGAGCAGTTCTTC. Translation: CASSLRSGIAYNEQFF.

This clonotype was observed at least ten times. CDR3 amino acids: CASSQVDRMGTEAFF. CDR3 sequence (DNA): TGTGCCAGCAGCCAGGTCGACAGGATGGGGACTGAAGCTTTCTTT. This chain links TRBV4-2 with TRBJ1-1, with a weak D call TRBD1 (6 bases). The CDR3 spans 15 residues. Deletions cut 3 bases from V and 5 bases from J, with 16 bases between. Germline V CDR1 and CDR2: LGHNA, YNFKEQ.

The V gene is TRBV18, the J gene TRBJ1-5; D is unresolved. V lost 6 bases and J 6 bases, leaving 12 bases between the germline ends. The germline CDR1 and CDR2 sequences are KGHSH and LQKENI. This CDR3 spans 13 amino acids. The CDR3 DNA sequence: TGTGCCAGCTCCGTCGCGACTGCTCAGCCCCAGCATTTT. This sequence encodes CASSVATAQPQHF.

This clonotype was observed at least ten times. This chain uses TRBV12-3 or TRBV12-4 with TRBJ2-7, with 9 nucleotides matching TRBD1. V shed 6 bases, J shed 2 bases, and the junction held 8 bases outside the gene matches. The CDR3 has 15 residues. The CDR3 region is CASSGLDRGPYEQYF. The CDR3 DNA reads TGTGCCAGCAGCGGGTTGGACAGGGGCCCCTACGAGCAGTACTTC.

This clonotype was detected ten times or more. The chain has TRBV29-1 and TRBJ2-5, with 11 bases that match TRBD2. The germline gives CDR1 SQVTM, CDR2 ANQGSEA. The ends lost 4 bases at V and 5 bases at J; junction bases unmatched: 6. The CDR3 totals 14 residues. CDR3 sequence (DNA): TGCAGCGTTGCAGGTGGGACTAGCGGCGAGACCCAGTACTTC. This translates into CSVAGGTSGETQYF.

The CDR3 loop is CAISDFGNEQFF. CDR3 nucleotide sequence: TGTGCCATCAGTGATTTCGGGAATGAGCAGTTCTTC. The chain is built from TRBV10-3 and TRBJ2-1; D remains unclear. Germline V gene lookup returns CDR1 ENHRY and CDR2 SYGVKD. V gave up 3 bases and J gave up 7 bases, with 7 bases separating them. This CDR3 is 12 amino acids long.

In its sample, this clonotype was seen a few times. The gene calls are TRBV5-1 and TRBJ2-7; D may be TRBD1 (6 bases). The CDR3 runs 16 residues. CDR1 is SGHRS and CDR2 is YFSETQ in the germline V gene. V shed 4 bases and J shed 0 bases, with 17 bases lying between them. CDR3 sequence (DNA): TGCGCCAGCAGCGCAGGGGCAAGACTAAGCTCCTACGAGCAGTACTTC. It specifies CASSAGARLSSYEQYF. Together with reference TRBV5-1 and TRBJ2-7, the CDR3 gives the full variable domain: KAGVTQTPRYLIKTRGQQVTLSCSPISGHRSVSWYQQTPGQGLQFLFEYFSETQRNKGNFPGRFSGRQFSNSRSEMNVSTLELGDSALYLCASSAGARLSSYEQYFGPGTRLTVT.

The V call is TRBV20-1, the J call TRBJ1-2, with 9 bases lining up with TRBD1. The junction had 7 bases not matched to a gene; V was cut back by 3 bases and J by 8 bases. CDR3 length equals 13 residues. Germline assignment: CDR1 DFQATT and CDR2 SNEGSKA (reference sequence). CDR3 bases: TGCAGTGCTAGCCCCGGACAGGGGAACGGCTACACCTTC. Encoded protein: CSASPGQGNGYTF.